The T cell receptor (beta chain) described here comes from a study of shared clonotypes between healthy human individuals. Regarding the study as a whole: Since donors were few, the genetic and exposure-history diversity represented was limited.

TCRdb keeps only in-frame clones here, not all; method: immunoSEQ multiplex PCR. The sample includes about 520,000 clones, about 84% of them seen just once. On this clone: The antigen is unknown. An end of the junction differs from the germline gene, which may be a read error.

The origin of this receptor is a woman aged 40 to 50 in good health. Some clones in this sample may be carry-over from other donors' samples. The material sequenced was PBMCs.

The CDR3 loop is CASSLAGGHNEQFF. DNA of the CDR3: TGTGCCAGCAGCCTAGCGGGAGGCCACAATGAGCAGTTCTTC. This sequence joins TRBV11-1 and TRBJ2-1; 11 bases fit TRBD2. Germline assignment: CDR1 SGHAT and CDR2 FQDESV (reference sequence). The CDR3 runs 14 residues. Full variable domain (remainder filled in from reference TRBV11-1 and TRBJ2-1): EAEVAQSPRYKITEKSQAVAFWCDPISGHATLYWYRQILGQGPELLVQFQDESVVDDSQLPKDRFSAERLKGVDSTLKIQPAELGDSAMYLCASSLAGGHNEQFFGPGTRLTVL.